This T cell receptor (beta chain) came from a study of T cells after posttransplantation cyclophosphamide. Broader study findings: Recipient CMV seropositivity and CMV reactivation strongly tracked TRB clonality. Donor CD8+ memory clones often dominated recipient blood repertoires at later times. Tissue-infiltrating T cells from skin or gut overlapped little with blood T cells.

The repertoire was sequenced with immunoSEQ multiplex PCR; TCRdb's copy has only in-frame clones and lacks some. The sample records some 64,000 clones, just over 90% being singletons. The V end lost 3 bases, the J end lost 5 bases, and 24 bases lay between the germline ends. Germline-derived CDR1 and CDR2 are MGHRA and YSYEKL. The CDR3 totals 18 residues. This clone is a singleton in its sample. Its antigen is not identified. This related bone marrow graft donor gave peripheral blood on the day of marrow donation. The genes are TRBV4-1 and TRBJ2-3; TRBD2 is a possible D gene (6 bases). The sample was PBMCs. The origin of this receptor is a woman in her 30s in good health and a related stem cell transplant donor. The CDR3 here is CASSHKDPTAGRQDTQYF. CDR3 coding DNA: TGCGCCAGCAGCCACAAAGATCCTACGGCAGGGAGGCAAGATACGCAGTATTTT.